This T cell receptor beta chain was profiled in a study of CD8 T cells in ankylosing spondylitis. Trimming cost V 5 bases and J 2 bases; bases outside gene matches: 5. The CDR3 contains 15 residues. Germline loops: CDR1 SGHDT, CDR2 YYEEEE. TCRdb reprocessed the 5' RACE reads with MiXCR, giving one entry per CDR3 protein. Of around 210,000 distinct CDR3 sequences listed, 7% to 10% were seen once; the top ten hold approximately 4.8%. Study findings and constraints: Some of these motif variants have turned up before, in reports on reactive arthritis synovial fluid and blood. Disease-linked clones reportedly concentrated significantly in matched ankylosing spondylitis synovial fluid. With a CD8+ phenotype, disease-linked clones were relatively rare in peripheral blood.

This clonotype was detected ten times or more. Its target is unknown. This chain connects TRBV5-6 to TRBJ2-2; 8 nucleotides agree with TRBD1. The sequencing input was blood, either unsorted or a sorted T cell fraction (not recorded which). The receptor was isolated from a female donor with ankylosing spondylitis or in good health (not recorded which). CDR3 sequence reads: CASSLQGANTGELFF. The CDR3 DNA is TGTGCCAGCAGTCTCCAGGGGGCTAACACCGGGGAGCTGTTTTTT.